The entry below describes one TCR beta chain. The antigen is unknown. The data belong to a study of regulatory T cells in long-lasting Graves disease. Whole-study findings and limits: Between persistent patients, roughly 2,600 public clonotypes were shared, exceeding the 966 shared between new patients. Analyses excluded thyroid tissue, covering peripheral blood alone. Persistent disease was associated with favored TRBV28 usage and with favored use of TRBJ1-2 and TRBJ2-5.

Arm-PCR of CDR3 regions with iRepertoire HTBI primers generated TCR beta libraries. MiXCR, run by TCRdb on the multiplex PCR reads, gives a single entry per CDR3 protein. The sample lists fewer than 450,000 distinct CDR3 sequences; 23% were seen once. This CDR3 comprises 14 residues. V lost 4 bases and J lost 4, with 11 bases in between. Germline CDR1 and CDR2: MNHEY and SVGEGT. Time point meaning: persistent/refractory GD, antithyroid drugs over 5 years with positive TRAb. Preparation of the TCR library used RNA extracted from PBMCs. The sample consisted of peripheral blood mononuclear cells (PBMCs), taken when the disease was refractory, from a patient treated with antithyroid drugs. The chain recombines TRBV6-2 or TRBV6-3 with TRBJ2-4; D perhaps matches TRBD2 (6 bases). The clonotype was recovered from a female donor with Graves disease. CDR3: CASSLPGLKNIQYF. The CDR3 DNA sequence: TGTGCCAGCAGTTTACCGGGACTTAAAAACATTCAGTACTTC.